This T cell receptor beta chain was sequenced during a study of OX40 agonist ivuxolimab in advanced cancers. Study-wide background: The drug used for patients, ivuxolimab, was an agonistic anti-OX40 (CD134) antibody. Among those treated, three patients had partial responses, one with hepatocellular carcinoma and two with cutaneous melanoma. Patients with hepatocellular carcinoma, melanoma, renal cell or head and neck cancer made up the dose-escalation patients.

In the case of this clone: The antigen remains unidentified.

Method: immunoSEQ multiplex PCR; TCRdb's copy keeps in-frame clones and lacks some. The sample lists 35,000 to 50,000 clones, about 90% occurring once. Whole-study results and caveats: There was clonal expansion of CD4+ and CD8+ blood T cells by week 6 at 0.1 to 3.0 mg/kg.

Germline CDR1 is SGHTA and CDR2 is FQGNSA. The CDR3 contains 15 residues. Trimming took off 5 bases at V and 5 bases at J, with 18 bases between the two ends. The chain has TRBV7-2 and TRBJ1-2; TRBD1 is a possible D gene (6 bases). The sequences come from CD4+ or CD8+ T cells sorted from blood, collected in a trial of the OX40 agonist ivuxolimab. The sequence was obtained from an adult with an advanced solid tumor such as melanoma, head and neck, liver or kidney cancer. CDR3 protein: CASSPDPTGSYGYTF. CDR3 DNA sequence: TGTGCCAGCAGCCCGGACCCGACAGGTTCATATGGCTACACCTTC.